A single sample is the source of the 29 T cell receptor beta chains below, sequenced in a study of CD8+ T cells in alopecia areata. Treatment specified: oral pan-JAK inhibitor, 5-10 mg twice daily. Extracted RNA was reverse transcribed, and the resulting cDNA served as sequencing template. The repertoire was sequenced with immunoSEQ multiplex PCR; TCRdb's copy has only in-frame clones and lacks some. The sample holds 200,000 to 250,000 clones, approximately 72% seen once. The specimen was CD4+ T cells sorted from blood, collected between weeks 43 and 45, from a patient treated with tofacitinib. The receptor set was obtained from a human donor with alopecia areata.

The chain combines TRBV15 with TRBJ1-1; tentative D call: TRBD1 (6 bases). Trimming took off 2 bases at V and 7 bases at J, with 11 bases between the two ends. This CDR3 has 13 residues. Germline V gives CDR1 LNHNV, CDR2 YYDKDF (reference sequence). CDR3 bases: TGTGCCACCAGCAGAAAACAGGGACTTGAAGCTTTCTTT. Its translation is CATSRKQGLEAFF.

The chain joins TRBV25-1 to TRBJ1-1, with D hard to call. CDR1 is MGHDK and CDR2 is SYGVNS in the germline V gene. The ends were cut back, 8 bases at V and 8 bases at J, with 12 bases in the middle. This CDR3 is 11 amino acids long. The CDR3 protein is CASGEEKEAFF. The CDR3 DNA sequence: TGTGCCAGCGGCGAGGAGAAGGAAGCTTTCTTT.

This chain connects TRBV18 to TRBJ1-5, with 8 bases fitting TRBD1. Germline CDR1 is KGHSH and CDR2 is LQKENI. The CDR3 consists of 13 residues. V lost 6 bases to trimming and J lost 6 bases; unmatched junction nucleotides: 4. The chain's CDR3 is CASSQGAGQPQHF. The CDR3 coding sequence is TGTGCCAGCTCCCAGGGGGCTGGTCAGCCCCAGCATTTT.

V and J are TRBV11-2 and TRBJ2-5; TRBD2 agrees at 7 bases. The CDR3 is made up of 11 amino acids. Trimming at V came to 3 bases and at J to 14 bases, leaving 6 bases not matched to a gene. From germline, CDR1 is SGHAT and CDR2 FQNNGV. The CDR3 loop is CASSFSGNPYF. CDR3 DNA: TGTGCCAGCAGCTTCAGCGGGAATCCATACTTC.

The rearrangement uses TRBV29-1 and TRBJ1-1, with D tentatively TRBD1 (5 bases). V shed 3 bases and J shed 1 base, with 9 bases lying between them. The CDR3 runs 13 residues. Germline lookup yields CDR1 SQVTM and CDR2 ANQGSEA. The CDR3 coding sequence is TGCAGCGTTGATGGGGGGGGGAACACTGAAGCTTTCTTT. It translates to CSVDGGGNTEAFF. The whole variable domain, remainder taken from reference TRBV29-1 and TRBJ1-1, is SAVISQKPSRDICQRGTSLTIQCQVDSQVTMMFWYRQQPGQSLTLIATANQGSEATYESGFVIDKFPISRPNLTFSTLTVSNMSPEDSSIYLCSVDGGGNTEAFFGQGTRLTVV.

This clone has a single count. The chain joins TRBV5-6 to TRBJ1-2; D possibly corresponds to TRBD1 (5 bases). Germline CDR1 reads SGHDT; CDR2 reads YYEEEE. This CDR3 contains 13 residues. The V end lost 2 bases, the J end lost 14 bases, and 19 bases lay between the germline ends. DNA for the CDR3: TGTGCCAGCAGCTTCACTCCGGGACGGCCCGAGACCTTC. Its protein is CASSFTPGRPETF. The full variable domain, rest sourced from reference TRBV5-6 and TRBJ1-2, is DAGVTQSPTHLIKTRGQQVTLRCSPKSGHDTVSWYQQALGQGPQFIFQYYEEEERQRGNFPDRFSGHQFPNYSSELNVNALLLGDSALYLCASSFTPGRPETFGSGTRLTVV.

DNA of the CDR3: TGTGCCAGCTCACGAATGGGACAAAGCAATCAGCCCCAGCATTTT. It specifies CASSRMGQSNQPQHF. The gene calls are TRBV18 and TRBJ1-5, with a possible D match to TRBD1 (6 bases). Looked up from germline, CDR1 is KGHSH and CDR2 is LQKENI. Deletions cut 4 bases from V and 1 base from J, with 11 bases between. The CDR3 totals 15 residues. Full variable domain (missing parts from reference TRBV18 and TRBJ1-5): NAGVMQNPRHLVRRRGQEARLRCSPMKGHSHVYWYRQLPEEGLKFMVYLQKENIIDESGMPKERFSAEFPKEGPSILRIQQVVRGDSAAYFCASSRMGQSNQPQHFGDGTRLSIL.

The V call is TRBV6-9, the J call TRBJ1-5, with D hard to call. In germline, CDR1 is MNHGY, CDR2 SVAAGI. This CDR3 comprises 11 residues. Trimming left V 7 bases short and J 7 bases short, with 8 bases between. The CDR3: CASTQRQPQHF. CDR3 nucleotide sequence: TGTGCCAGCACTCAAAGGCAGCCCCAGCATTTT.

The chain couples TRBV18 to TRBJ1-1, with D uncertain. CDR1 is KGHSH and CDR2 is LQKENI in the germline V gene. The ends were cut back, 3 bases at V and 1 base at J, with 9 bases in the middle. The CDR3 has 14 residues. CDR3 sequence reads: CASSPLEANTEAFF. For the CDR3, the DNA is TGTGCCAGCTCACCTCTTGAGGCGAACACTGAAGCTTTCTTT.

This sequence joins TRBV29-1 and TRBJ2-4; 7 bases are a match to TRBD1. The CDR3 contains 13 residues. Germline CDR1 and CDR2: SQVTM and ANQGSEA. The CDR3 bases are TGCAGTGCTCTGGGACAGGCCAAAAACATTCAGTACTTC. Translated, it gives CSALGQAKNIQYF.

This clone was recorded only once. J is TRBJ2-2 and V is TRBV5-1, with D unclear. Trimming shortened V by 4 bases and J by 9 bases, and 10 bases separated the two germline ends. The CDR3 is made up of 12 amino acids. Germline assignment: CDR1 SGHRS and CDR2 YFSETQ. For the CDR3, the DNA is TGCGCCAGCAGCCCCAATCCCCGGGAGCTGTTTTTT. It translates to CASSPNPRELFF.

The chain links TRBV25-1 to TRBJ1-5; 7 positions match TRBD1. CDR1 and CDR2 from the germline V gene are MGHDK and SYGVNS. The CDR3 consists of 13 residues. The junction had 6 bases not matched to a gene; V was cut back by 6 bases and J by 7 bases. CDR3 in amino acids: CASSLTGRQPQHF. DNA for the CDR3: TGTGCCAGCAGCCTGACAGGGAGACAGCCCCAGCATTTT.

This clone came up once. J is TRBJ1-1 and V is TRBV29-1; D possibly corresponds to TRBD1 (6 bases). Trimming removed 7 bases from V and 1 base from J, with 13 bases in between. This CDR3 has 13 amino acids. Germline CDR1 is SQVTM and CDR2 is ANQGSEA. This CDR3 reads CSASGAGNTEAFF. For the CDR3, the DNA is TGCAGCGCCTCGGGGGCAGGGAACACTGAAGCTTTCTTT. Variable domain in full (rest from reference TRBV29-1 and TRBJ1-1): SAVISQKPSRDICQRGTSLTIQCQVDSQVTMMFWYRQQPGQSLTLIATANQGSEATYESGFVIDKFPISRPNLTFSTLTVSNMSPEDSSIYLCSASGAGNTEAFFGQGTRLTVV.

The chain joins TRBV20-1 to TRBJ2-1, with no clear D. This CDR3 comprises 11 residues. Germline-derived CDR1 and CDR2 are DFQATT and SNEGSKA (reference sequence). V shed 3 bases and J shed 9 bases, with 9 bases lying between them. The CDR3 sequence is CSASLLAEQFF. In nucleotides, the CDR3 is TGCAGTGCTAGTTTGTTGGCTGAGCAGTTCTTC.

This clone was picked up a small number of times. Here the CDR3 DNA reads TGTGCCAGCAGCCCCCAGATGGGGCTAAGCACAGATACGCAGTATTTT. The encoded protein is CASSPQMGLSTDTQYF. The rearrangement joins TRBV9 to TRBJ2-3, with D perhaps TRBD1 (5 bases). Germline CDR1 reads SGDLS; CDR2 reads YYNGEE. The CDR3 consists of 16 residues. Trimming took 4 bases from V and 0 from J, leaving 15 bases between them.

The chain uses TRBV20-1 and TRBJ1-2; D remains ambiguous. V lost 7 bases and J lost 7, with 13 bases in between. Germline V gene data show CDR1 as DFQATT and CDR2 as SNEGSKA (reference sequence). This CDR3 has 11 amino acids. This CDR3 is CSVGEQAGYTF. CDR3 coding DNA: TGCAGTGTGGGAGAGCAAGCTGGCTACACCTTC.

The V call is TRBV15, the J call TRBJ1-5; no firm D call. The CDR3 extends over 15 amino acids. CDR1 LNHNV and CDR2 YYDKDF come from the germline V gene (reference sequence). The V end lost 0 bases, the J end lost 1 base, and 7 bases lay between the germline ends. The CDR3 nucleotides are TGTGCCACCAGCAGAGATCTCAGGAGCAATCAGCCCCAGCATTTT. Protein product: CATSRDLRSNQPQHF.

This clone has a handful of counts. The chain carries TRBV5-1 and TRBJ2-5; TRBD2 matches at 10 bases. J was trimmed by 5 bases and V by 5 bases; bases with no gene match: 3. The CDR3 sequence is 13 residues long. CDR1 is SGHRS, CDR2 YFSETQ, per germline. The CDR3 loop reads CASRGLALETQYF. In nucleotides, the CDR3 is TGCGCCAGCAGGGGACTAGCGTTGGAGACCCAGTACTTC. The variable domain in full, completed from reference TRBV5-1 and TRBJ2-5, reads KAGVTQTPRYLIKTRGQQVTLSCSPISGHRSVSWYQQTPGQGLQFLFEYFSETQRNKGNFPGRFSGRQFSNSRSEMNVSTLELGDSALYLCASRGLALETQYFGPGTRLLVL.

The rearrangement uses TRBV10-3 and TRBJ2-5; D remains ambiguous. This CDR3 spans 12 amino acids. Trimming removed 10 bases at V and 3 bases at J, with 12 bases between. CDR1 ENHRY and CDR2 SYGVKD come from the germline V gene. The CDR3 sequence is CATSDGKETQYF. As DNA, the CDR3 is TGTGCCACCTCGGACGGAAAAGAGACCCAGTACTTC.

The chain is built from TRBV7-2 and TRBJ1-2, with D unresolved. The germline V gene encodes CDR1 SGHTA and CDR2 FQGNSA. Trimming stripped 4 bases from V and 3 bases from J, with 12 bases between. The CDR3 has 14 amino acids. The CDR3 sequence is CASSSVSSHYGYTF. The CDR3 bases are TGTGCCAGCAGCTCAGTCTCTTCCCACTATGGCTACACCTTC.

This clone was detected only a few times. This sequence joins TRBV6-6 and TRBJ2-7; D is unresolved. CDR3 length: 15 amino acids. V was cut by 2 bases and J by 4 bases, with 15 bases left in between. Per the germline V gene, CDR1 is MNHNY and CDR2 is SVGAGI (reference sequence). CDR3 loop: CASSYVDGGRYEQYF. For the CDR3, the DNA is TGTGCCAGCAGTTACGTTGACGGCGGACGGTACGAGCAGTACTTC.

The rearrangement links TRBV25-1 to TRBJ1-1; D not certain. Germline assignment: CDR1 MGHDK and CDR2 SYGVNS. Trimming took off 7 bases at V and 2 bases at J, with 5 bases between the two ends. The CDR3 totals 11 residues. CDR3 protein: CASTRNTEAFF. The DNA for the CDR3 is TGTGCCAGCACAAGAAACACTGAAGCTTTCTTT.

J is TRBJ2-1 and V is TRBV9; D is ambiguous. Trimming stripped 4 bases from V and 6 bases from J, with 5 bases between. The CDR3 sequence is 11 residues long. Germline CDR1 reads SGDLS; CDR2 reads YYNGEE. The CDR3 DNA is TGTGCCAGCAGCCGAGTCAATGAGCAGTTCTTC. This codes for CASSRVNEQFF.

There are a few counts of this clone. The CDR3 loop is CSVDIGDTQYF. The CDR3 region has the DNA TGCAGCGTTGACATAGGGGATACGCAGTATTTT. The J gene is TRBJ2-3, the V gene TRBV29-1; D uncertain. CDR3 length: 11 amino acids. Trimming cost V 3 bases and J 6 bases, with 7 bases left between them. Germline V gives CDR1 SQVTM, CDR2 ANQGSEA.

The chain is built from TRBV7-8 and TRBJ2-5; 10 positions agree with TRBD1. The V gene end was trimmed by 5 bases and the J gene end by 1 base; junction bases not matched to a gene: 7. Germline assignment: CDR1 SGHVS and CDR2 FQNEAQ. The CDR3 is 16 residues long. CDR3 amino acids: CASSPTGQGFQETQYF. The CDR3 coding sequence is TGTGCCAGCAGCCCCACGGGACAGGGGTTCCAAGAGACCCAGTACTTC.

This clone was seen only a few times. The CDR3 DNA is TGTGCCAGCAGCCCAGGGACTAGAGGTCCCACCGGGGAGCTGTTTTTT. Amino acid sequence: CASSPGTRGPTGELFF. The chain recombines TRBV11-2 with TRBJ2-2, with 8 bases fitting TRBD2. After removal of 5 bases from V and 4 bases from J, the junction contained 9 bases not matched to a gene. This CDR3 has 16 residues. Germline lookup yields CDR1 SGHAT and CDR2 FQNNGV.

The chain joins TRBV5-6 to TRBJ1-4; a weak D match, TRBD1 (6 bases). V was shortened by 2 bases and J by 5 bases, with 13 bases between the two germline ends. Germline V gene sequence: CDR1 SGHDT, CDR2 YYEEEE. The length of the CDR3 is 15 residues. The CDR3 sequence: CASSFGQTKNEKLFF. The CDR3 DNA follows: TGTGCCAGCAGCTTTGGACAGACGAAGAATGAAAAACTGTTTTTT. Full variable domain (outside the CDR3, taken from reference TRBV5-6 and TRBJ1-4): DAGVTQSPTHLIKTRGQQVTLRCSPKSGHDTVSWYQQALGQGPQFIFQYYEEEERQRGNFPDRFSGHQFPNYSSELNVNALLLGDSALYLCASSFGQTKNEKLFFGSGTQLSVL.

This clone was seen only a few times. The chain combines TRBV27 with TRBJ1-2, with D perhaps matching TRBD1 (6 bases). From germline, CDR1 is MNHEY and CDR2 SMNVEV (reference sequence). V shed 6 bases and J shed 9 bases, with 17 bases lying between them. The CDR3 extends over 13 amino acids. The CDR3 nucleotides are TGTGCCAGCAGCCCCCCGGGGGGGGCACGCTACACCTTC. Amino acid sequence: CASSPPGGARYTF.

This clone has only one observation. The chain is built from TRBV30 and TRBJ2-2; the match to TRBD1 covers 10 bases. Per the germline V gene, CDR1 is GTSNPN and CDR2 is SVGIG (reference sequence). The V segment lost 3 bases and the J segment 10 bases; nucleotides outside the gene matches: 11. CDR3 length: 15 residues. The CDR3 region has the DNA TGTGCCTGGAGACGGGACAGGGGAGTAGTGGCGGAGCTGTTTTTT. It specifies CAWRRDRGVVAELFF.